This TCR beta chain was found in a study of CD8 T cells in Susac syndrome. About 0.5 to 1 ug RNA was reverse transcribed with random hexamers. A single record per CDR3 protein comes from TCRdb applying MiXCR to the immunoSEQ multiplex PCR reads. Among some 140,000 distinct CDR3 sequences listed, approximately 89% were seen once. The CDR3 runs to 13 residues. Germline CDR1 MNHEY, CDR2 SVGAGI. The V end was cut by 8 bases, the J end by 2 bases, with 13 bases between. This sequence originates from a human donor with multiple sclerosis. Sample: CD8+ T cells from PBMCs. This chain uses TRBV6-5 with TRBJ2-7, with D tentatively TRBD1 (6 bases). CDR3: CASASGGTYEQYF. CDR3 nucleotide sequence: TGTGCCAGCGCCAGTGGGGGCACCTACGAGCAGTACTTC.